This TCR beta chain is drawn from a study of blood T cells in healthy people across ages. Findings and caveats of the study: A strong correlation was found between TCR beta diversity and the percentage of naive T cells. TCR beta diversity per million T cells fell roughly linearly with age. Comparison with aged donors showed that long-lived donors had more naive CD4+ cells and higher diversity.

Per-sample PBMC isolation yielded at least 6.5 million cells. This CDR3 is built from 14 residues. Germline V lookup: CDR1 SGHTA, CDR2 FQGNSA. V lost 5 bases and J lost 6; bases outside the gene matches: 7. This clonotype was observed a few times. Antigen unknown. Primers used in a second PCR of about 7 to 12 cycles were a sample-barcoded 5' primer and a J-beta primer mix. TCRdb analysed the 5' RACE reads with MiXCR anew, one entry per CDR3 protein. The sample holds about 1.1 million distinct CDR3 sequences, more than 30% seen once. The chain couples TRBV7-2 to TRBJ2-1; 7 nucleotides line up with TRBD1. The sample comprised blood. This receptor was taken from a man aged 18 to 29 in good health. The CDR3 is CASSIPGQPNEQFF. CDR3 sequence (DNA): TGTGCCAGCAGCATACCGGGACAGCCCAATGAGCAGTTCTTC.